Listed here are 23 T cell receptor beta chains from one sample, sequenced in a study of cytomegalovirus exposure and HLA in healthy donors. PCR employed 60 Vbeta and 13 Jbeta primers. The repertoire was sequenced with immunoSEQ multiplex PCR; TCRdb's copy has only in-frame clones and lacks some. The table includes some 130,000 clones, roughly four fifths detected once. Input material: PBMCs. Receptors were obtained from a woman between 40 and 50 years old in good health and CMV-seropositive.

The chain couples TRBV19 to TRBJ1-1; tentative D call: TRBD1 (6 bases). CDR3 length: 13 amino acids. Germline CDR1 and CDR2: LNHDA and SQIVND (reference sequence). The ends were cut back, 10 bases at V and 6 bases at J, with 18 bases in the middle. The CDR3 coding sequence is TGTGCCACCAACGGGGGGCTTGTCGCTGAAGCTTTCTTT. Translated: CATNGGLVAEAFF.

The chain uses TRBV28 and TRBJ1-1; TRBD1 is a possible D gene (5 bases). Looked up from germline, CDR1 is MDHEN and CDR2 is SYDVKM. Trimming pared 5 bases from V and 5 bases from J, leaving 9 bases between. The CDR3 length is 12 residues. CDR3 protein: CASSAGRTEAFF. CDR3 in DNA: TGTGCCAGCAGTGCAGGGAGGACTGAAGCTTTCTTT.

The rearrangement joins TRBV18 to TRBJ1-5; D unclear. The CDR3 is made up of 17 amino acids. CDR1 and CDR2 (germline): KGHSH, LQKENI. Trimming pared 4 bases from V and 0 bases from J, leaving 16 bases between. The DNA of the CDR3 is TGTGCCAGCTCACTCTCGTCAATAGTTATTAGCAATCAGCCCCAGCATTTT. This sequence encodes CASSLSSIVISNQPQHF.

The chain recombines TRBV7-9 with TRBJ1-4, with TRBD1 identical over 9 bases. The V segment lost 0 bases and the J segment 8 bases; nucleotides outside the gene matches: 1. From germline, CDR1 is SEHNR and CDR2 FQNEAQ (reference sequence). The CDR3 has 14 residues. The CDR3, as DNA: TGTGCCAGCAGCTTAGCCGGACAGGGGGAAAAACTGTTTTTT. This sequence encodes CASSLAGQGEKLFF.

This chain connects TRBV6-5 to TRBJ2-7, with TRBD2 as a possible D gene (6 bases). Trimming shortened V by 0 bases and J by 6 bases, and 9 bases separated the two germline ends. This CDR3 has 13 residues. Germline V gives CDR1 MNHEY, CDR2 SVGAGI. The CDR3 loop reads CASSYSIGGEQYF. CDR3 coding DNA: TGTGCCAGCAGTTACTCGATCGGGGGCGAGCAGTACTTC.

The chain is built from TRBV4-1 and TRBJ2-4; possibly TRBD1 for D (6 bases). The V and J ends lost 4 bases and 0 bases respectively, with 13 bases between them. The CDR3 sequence is 16 residues long. Germline V gives CDR1 MGHRA, CDR2 YSYEKL. In DNA, the CDR3 is TGCGCCAGCAGCCCGGACAGAGAACTAGCCAAAAACATTCAGTACTTC. The encoded protein is CASSPDRELAKNIQYF.

The gene calls are TRBV28 and TRBJ1-3, with 8 nucleotides matching TRBD1. Germline V gene data show CDR1 as MDHEN and CDR2 as SYDVKM. This CDR3 comprises 14 residues. V dropped 1 base and J dropped 8; count of bases not matched to a gene: 4. Here the CDR3 reads CASSLSQGAYTIYF. CDR3 sequence (DNA): TGTGCCAGCAGTTTATCGCAGGGGGCATACACCATATATTTT.

The chain couples TRBV7-2 to TRBJ2-2; 7 nucleotides agree with TRBD1. After removal of 5 bases from V and 6 bases from J, the junction contained 6 bases not matched to a gene. This CDR3 has 14 residues. Germline V lookup: CDR1 SGHTA, CDR2 FQGNSA. The CDR3 DNA sequence: TGTGCCAGCAGCGCGACAGGGTTCCCCGGGGAGCTGTTTTTT. The encoded protein is CASSATGFPGELFF.

The V and J genes are TRBV5-1 and TRBJ2-5; D is possibly TRBD1 (6 bases). This CDR3 region has 15 residues. Germline CDR1 and CDR2: SGHRS and YFSETQ. Trimming pared 4 bases from V and 3 bases from J, leaving 16 bases between. CDR3 residues: CASSDQGNVEETQYF. CDR3 nucleotide sequence: TGCGCCAGCAGCGATCAGGGGAACGTGGAAGAGACCCAGTACTTC.

The rearrangement uses TRBV10-3 and TRBJ1-4; 10 bases align to TRBD1. The CDR3 loop spans 15 amino acids. Trimming took 6 bases from V and 5 from J; bases not matched to a gene: 6. The germline V gene has CDR1 ENHRY and CDR2 SYGVKD. CDR3 region: CAISDRTGGNEKLFF. The CDR3 region has the DNA TGTGCCATCAGCGACCGGACAGGGGGAAATGAAAAACTGTTTTTT.

The chain is built from TRBV18 and TRBJ2-3; 11 bases match TRBD2. Per germline, CDR1 KGHSH and CDR2 LQKENI. This CDR3 region has 15 residues. V trimming: 6 bases; J trimming: 2 bases; junction bases outside the gene matches: 4. CDR3 DNA: TGTGCCAGCTCTGCACTAGCGGGAGACACAGATACGCAGTATTTT. Amino acid sequence: CASSALAGDTDTQYF.

The chain uses TRBV30 and TRBJ1-6, with D perhaps matching TRBD1 (5 bases). This CDR3 is built from 17 residues. Germline loops: CDR1 GTSNPN, CDR2 SVGIG (reference sequence). V lost 2 bases and J lost 4, with 18 bases in between. The CDR3 sequence is CAWSLVRGLTYNSPLHF. CDR3 nucleotides: TGTGCCTGGAGTCTAGTAAGGGGTTTGACTTATAATTCACCCCTCCACTTT.

The chain combines TRBV9 with TRBJ1-1; no reliable D call. The germline V and J ends were trimmed by 0 bases and 7 bases, with 13 bases remaining between them. Germline CDR1 SGDLS, CDR2 YYNGEE. CDR3 length: 14 residues. CDR3 DNA sequence: TGTGCCAGCAGCGTAGCTGGAGGGTTAGGTGAAGCTTTCTTT. The encoded protein is CASSVAGGLGEAFF.

The chain is built from TRBV9 and TRBJ2-1; 10 positions agree with TRBD2. Losses at the gene ends were 4 bases for V and 9 bases for J; bases not matched to a gene: 7. The CDR3 contains 14 residues. Germline CDR1 reads SGDLS; CDR2 reads YYNGEE. The CDR3 bases are TGTGCCAGCAGCTCCTCTAGCGGGGGTTGTGAGCAGTTCTTC. As protein: CASSSSSGGCEQFF.

The chain uses TRBV6-5 and TRBJ2-7, with TRBD1 matching 9 bases. The V segment lost 2 bases and the J segment 0 bases; nucleotides outside the gene matches: 2. CDR1 is MNHEY and CDR2 is SVGAGI in the germline V gene. CDR3 length: 15 amino acids. CDR3 nucleotides: TGTGCCAGCAGTTACGGGACAGGGAGCTCCTACGAGCAGTACTTC. It encodes CASSYGTGSSYEQYF.

The rearrangement uses TRBV6-6 and TRBJ2-1, with TRBD2 matching 11 bases. CDR3 length: 15 residues. CDR1 MNHNY and CDR2 SVGAGI come from the germline V gene (reference sequence). Germline trimming cut 6 bases from V and 7 bases from J; bases unmatched to any gene: 8. CDR3 sequence reads: CASRHTSGGKNEQFF. In DNA form, the CDR3 reads TGTGCCAGCAGACATACTAGCGGGGGTAAAAATGAGCAGTTCTTC.

This rearrangement joins TRBV25-1 to TRBJ2-2; 8 bases agree with TRBD2. This CDR3 contains 15 residues. Germline CDR1 MGHDK, CDR2 SYGVNS. After removal of 6 bases from V and 0 bases from J, the junction contained 3 bases not matched to a gene. The CDR3 loop is CASSGGGANTGELFF. The CDR3 bases are TGTGCCAGCAGCGGGGGGGGCGCGAACACCGGGGAGCTGTTTTTT.

The chain combines TRBV7-3 with TRBJ1-1; 7 nucleotides match TRBD1. Germline V gene data show CDR1 as SGHTA and CDR2 as FQGTGA. The junction had 2 bases not matched to a gene; V was cut back by 0 bases and J by 7 bases. This CDR3 has 13 amino acids. The DNA of the CDR3 is TGTGCCAGCAGCTTAACAGGGGGCTATGAAGCTTTCTTT. This gives the protein CASSLTGGYEAFF. The full variable domain, its missing parts supplied by reference TRBV7-3 and TRBJ1-1, is GAGVSQTPSNKVTEKGKYVELRCDPISGHTALYWYRQSLGQGPEFLIYFQGTGAADDSGLPNDRFFAVRPEGSVSTLKIQRTERGDSAVYLCASSLTGGYEAFFGQGTRLTVV.

The rearrangement uses TRBV7-6 and TRBJ2-1; possibly TRBD2 for D (6 bases). The germline V and J ends were trimmed by 1 base and 1 base, with 8 bases remaining between them. The CDR3 sequence is 15 residues long. Germline V gives CDR1 SGHVS, CDR2 FNYEAQ. The CDR3 DNA reads as TGTGCCAGCAGCTTAGGTGGGGGGTCCTACAATGAGCAGTTCTTC. Amino acid sequence: CASSLGGGSYNEQFF.

The chain has TRBV5-6 and TRBJ1-4; 11 bases match TRBD1. The germline V gene has CDR1 SGHDT and CDR2 YYEEEE. This CDR3 is built from 15 residues. Trimming at V came to 4 bases and at J to 4 bases, leaving 3 bases not matched to a gene. Here the CDR3 reads CASSRTGGYNEKLFF. As DNA, the CDR3 is TGTGCCAGCAGCAGGACAGGGGGCTATAATGAAAAACTGTTTTTT.

The rearrangement uses TRBV6-4 and TRBJ2-3; 7 bases agree with TRBD1. Germline V gene lookup returns CDR1 MRHNA and CDR2 SNTAGT. V shed 3 bases and J 1 base; nucleotides not matched to a gene: 7. The CDR3 is made up of 16 amino acids. In DNA form, the CDR3 reads TGTGCCAGCAGTGAGTCCACAGGGGTCGGCACAGATACGCAGTATTTT. Translation: CASSESTGVGTDTQYF.

J is TRBJ1-4 and V is TRBV5-1, with a tentative D call TRBD1 (6 bases). The CDR3 covers 14 residues. Germline CDR1 reads SGHRS; CDR2 reads YFSETQ. Trimming cost V 0 bases and J 8 bases, with 11 bases left between them. Written as DNA, the CDR3 is TGCGCCAGCAGCTTGGGCAGGGGCCTCGAAAAACTGTTTTTT. Residues: CASSLGRGLEKLFF.

This chain links TRBV28 with TRBJ1-5; D gene uncertain. The CDR3 has 12 amino acids. Trimming shortened V by 2 bases and J by 6 bases, and 5 bases separated the two germline ends. Germline V gene data show CDR1 as MDHEN and CDR2 as SYDVKM. CDR3 sequence reads: CASSLRVQPQHF. The CDR3 bases are TGTGCCAGCAGTTTACGCGTTCAGCCCCAGCATTTT.